A selection of T cell receptor beta chains follows, all from one sample in a study of blood T cell repertoires in COVID-19. TCRdb's copy holds only in-frame clones and misses some; the assay was immunoSEQ multiplex PCR. Altogether 90,000 to 100,000 clones are present, approximately 84% being singletons, with the ten largest covering 8% to 13%. Material for sequencing was peripheral blood. These receptors came from a man between 70 and 80 years old with acute or convalescent COVID-19. Each CDR3 is given with its conserved first and last residue. The D gene is left open where the match is weak. Not all rows give a size; the values are once, few, many and, for expanded clones, a class.

>TRBV10-2|TRBJ1-6|NA|TRBD1
TGCGCCAGCAGCGATGGACAGGCACTTTCAATTTCACCCCTCCACTTT
CASSDGQALSISPLHF
>TRBV28|TRBJ1-4|NA|TRBD1
TGTGCCAGCTGGGGACAGAACAATGAAAAACTGTTTTTT
CASWGQNNEKLFF
>TRBV2|TRBJ1-3|NA|NA
TGTGCCAGCGGGCTGACCTCTGGAAACACCATATATTTT
CASGLTSGNTIYF
>TRBV5-1|TRBJ1-5|NA|TRBD1
TGCGCCAGCAGCTGGACAGGGGGGTCAAATCAGCCCCAGCATTTT
CASSWTGGSNQPQHF
>TRBV6-5|TRBJ2-5|once|NA
TGTGCCAGCAGTCAATTACAGGAAAAAGAGACCCAGTACTTC
CASSQLQEKETQYF
>TRBV6-5|TRBJ2-2|once|NA
TGTGCCAGCAGTCCAGGGCACACCGGGGAGCTGTTTTTT
CASSPGHTGELFF
>TRBV3-1/TRBV3-2|TRBJ1-1|NA|NA
TGTGCCAGCAGCCAGTACGATCGGGGGGCGCGGGACACTGAAGCTTTCTTT
CASSQYDRGARDTEAFF
>TRBV7-3|TRBJ1-1|NA|TRBD1
TGTGCCAGCAGCTTGAGTCAGGGGGTTACTGAAGCTTTCTTT
CASSLSQGVTEAFF
>TRBV7-9|TRBJ1-2|once|NA
TGTGCCAGCAGCTTAGAGGCGGGGACCTATGGCTACACCTTC
CASSLEAGTYGYTF
>TRBV29-1|TRBJ2-1|NA|NA
TGCAGCGTTGAACGGGACACTTCCTACAATGAGCAGTTCTTC
CSVERDTSYNEQFF
>TRBV21-1|TRBJ2-7|NA|NA
TGTGCCAGCAGCAACCGGAGGACAGACTCCTACGAGCAGTACTTC
CASSNRRTDSYEQYF
>TRBV29-1|TRBJ1-2|NA|NA
TGCAGCGTCTTGGGGCAGGGCGGCTACACCTTC
CSVLGQGGYTF
>TRBV10-2|TRBJ1-3|NA|NA
TGCGCCAGCTACCAAGGGGGGGTTTCAGACACCATATATTTT
CASYQGGVSDTIYF
>TRBV6-5|TRBJ2-2|NA|TRBD2
TGTGCCAGCAGTTTAGAACTAGCGGGAGTCCCCGGGGAGCTGTTTTTT
CASSLELAGVPGELFF
>TRBV25-1|TRBJ2-1|NA|TRBD2
TGTGCCAGCATCAGGACTAGGAGCAACGAGCAGTTCTTC
CASIRTRSNEQFF
>TRBV20-1|TRBJ2-1|NA|TRBD2
TGCAGTGCTAGTCGTCTAGCGGGGGGCTCCTACAATGAGCAGTTCTTC
CSASRLAGGSYNEQFF
>TRBV25-1|TRBJ1-2|NA|NA
TGTGCCAGTAGCCGCGGGACCGCTCCTAACTATGGCTACACCTTC
CASSRGTAPNYGYTF